The rows below give T cell receptor beta chains drawn from one sample of a study of a mutant IDH1 vaccine in newly diagnosed glioma. Sequencing used immunoSEQ multiplex PCR; TCRdb keeps in-frame clones, though not all of them. The table lists about 51,000 clones, more than 70% of them singletons, with under 2% in the top ten. No antigen has been assigned to these receptors. Sample: PBMCs, taken from a glioma patient whose treatment included an IDH1 peptide vaccine. Source of these receptors: a woman aged 40 to 50 with glioma. Each CDR3 is given with its conserved first and last residue. A D gene is named only where the DNA matches it firmly. Some rows mark clone size as missing; the rest say once, few, many or name a class of expanded clone.

clone size: .; CDR3 length: 13; D gene: TRBD2; V gene: TRBV6-5; J gene: TRBJ2-7; CDR3 protein: CASSYSTGGGQYF; CDR3 DNA: TGTGCCAGCAGTTACTCGACGGGCGGGGGGCAGTACTTC
clone size: .; CDR3 length: 12; D gene: TRBD1; V gene: TRBV2; J gene: TRBJ1-2; CDR3 protein: CASRDRNYGYTF; CDR3 DNA: TGTGCCAGCCGGGACAGAAACTATGGCTACACCTTC
clone size: few; CDR3 length: 14; D gene: .; V gene: TRBV5-4; J gene: TRBJ1-6; CDR3 protein: CASSFPLGNSPLHF; CDR3 DNA: TGTGCCAGCAGCTTTCCACTGGGGAATTCACCCCTCCACTTT
clone size: few; CDR3 length: 11; D gene: TRBD1; V gene: TRBV6-5; J gene: TRBJ1-2; CDR3 protein: CASMDRENPTF; CDR3 DNA: TGTGCCAGCATGGACAGGGAGAATCCCACCTTC
clone size: .; CDR3 length: 17; D gene: .; V gene: TRBV9; J gene: TRBJ1-2; CDR3 protein: CASSVGGLYTPNYGYTF; CDR3 DNA: TGTGCCAGCAGCGTAGGAGGGCTCTACACCCCTAACTATGGCTACACCTTC
clone size: .; CDR3 length: 15; D gene: .; V gene: TRBV12-5; J gene: TRBJ2-7; CDR3 protein: CASGLVVEGSYEQYF; CDR3 DNA: TGTGCTAGTGGTTTGGTAGTCGAGGGGTCCTACGAGCAGTACTTC
clone size: .; CDR3 length: 13; D gene: .; V gene: TRBV2; J gene: TRBJ1-1; CDR3 protein: CASSGIGATEAFF; CDR3 DNA: TGTGCCAGCAGTGGTATAGGGGCGACTGAAGCTTTCTTT
clone size: .; CDR3 length: 13; D gene: .; V gene: TRBV29-1; J gene: TRBJ2-2; CDR3 protein: CSARQGGPGELFF; CDR3 DNA: TGCAGCGCCCGACAGGGAGGGCCCGGGGAGCTGTTTTTT
clone size: .; CDR3 length: 14; D gene: .; V gene: TRBV5-6; J gene: TRBJ1-2; CDR3 protein: CASSLVGRGSGYTF; CDR3 DNA: TGTGCCAGCAGCTTGGTCGGACGGGGGTCTGGCTACACCTTC
clone size: .; CDR3 length: 16; D gene: .; V gene: TRBV4-1; J gene: TRBJ1-6; CDR3 protein: CASSQLDLSDNSPLHF; CDR3 DNA: TGCGCCAGCAGCCAACTCGACCTAAGCGATAATTCACCCCTCCACTTT
clone size: few; CDR3 length: 12; D gene: .; V gene: TRBV30; J gene: TRBJ1-6; CDR3 protein: CAWSVLAGVLHF; CDR3 DNA: TGTGCCTGGAGTGTACTGGCAGGGGTCCTCCACTTT
clone size: few; CDR3 length: 12; D gene: .; V gene: TRBV5-4; J gene: TRBJ1-1; CDR3 protein: CASSQSSTEAFF; CDR3 DNA: TGTGCCAGCAGCCAAAGCAGCACTGAAGCTTTCTTT
clone size: once; CDR3 length: 16; D gene: TRBD2; V gene: TRBV9; J gene: TRBJ2-5; CDR3 protein: CASSPRTSGERETQYF; CDR3 DNA: TGTGCCAGCAGCCCCCGGACTAGCGGGGAGAGAGAGACCCAGTACTTC
clone size: few; CDR3 length: 11; D gene: .; V gene: TRBV19; J gene: TRBJ1-5; CDR3 protein: CASGHPSAQHF; CDR3 DNA: TGTGCCAGTGGCCACCCCTCTGCCCAGCATTTT
clone size: once; CDR3 length: 17; D gene: TRBD2; V gene: TRBV5-4; J gene: TRBJ2-5; CDR3 protein: CASSFPERGLNQETQYF; CDR3 DNA: TGTGCCAGCAGCTTCCCCGAGCGGGGGCTTAACCAAGAGACCCAGTACTTC